These 24 T cell receptor beta chains were sequenced from one sample in a study of blood T cell repertoires in COVID-19. The table came from immunoSEQ multiplex PCR; TCRdb's copy has only in-frame clones and leaves some out. The sample gives under 40,000 clones, more than 80% of which show up once; about 0.9% is in the top ten. Sequencing was carried out using peripheral blood. The receptors were gathered from a male donor with active COVID-19.

The chain links TRBV11-2 to TRBJ1-4; D unresolved. Trimming shortened V by 5 bases and J by 2 bases, and 12 bases separated the two germline ends. This CDR3 has 15 amino acids. Germline-derived CDR1 and CDR2 are SGHAT and FQNNGV. Written as DNA, the CDR3 is TGTGCCAGCAGCGTAGGGAGTGTCACTAATGAAAAACTGTTTTTT. This codes for CASSVGSVTNEKLFF.

J is TRBJ1-1 and V is TRBV7-9, with TRBD1 matching over 10 bases. The junction had 6 bases not matched to a gene; V was cut back by 1 base and J by 1 base. This CDR3 has 17 amino acids. Germline CDR1 is SEHNR and CDR2 is FQNEAQ (reference sequence). Here the CDR3 DNA reads TGTGCCAGCAGCTTAGATTTGGGACAGGGGACGAACACTGAAGCTTTCTTT. The encoded protein is CASSLDLGQGTNTEAFF.

This clone has more than one count but fewer than ten. The chain couples TRBV7-9 to TRBJ1-2; 8 bases fit TRBD1. This CDR3 has 14 residues. The J segment lost 5 bases and the V segment lost 8 bases, leaving 10 bases of the junction unmatched. The germline V gene encodes CDR1 SEHNR and CDR2 FQNEAQ (reference sequence). The DNA of the CDR3 is TGTGCCAGCTTGAACGGACAGGGTTGGTATGGCTACACCTTC. Residues: CASLNGQGWYGYTF.

This CDR3 is CASSHGRGTYEQYF. CDR3 nucleotide sequence: TGTGCCAGCAGCCATGGCAGGGGTACCTACGAGCAGTACTTC. The rearrangement links TRBV14 to TRBJ2-7; a possible D gene is TRBD1 (6 bases). V shed 3 bases and J shed 2 bases, with 11 bases lying between them. The length of the CDR3 is 14 residues. In germline, CDR1 is SGHDN, CDR2 FVKESK.

The chain recombines TRBV13 with TRBJ2-2; D not certain. The V gene lost 3 bases and the J gene lost 2 bases, with 13 bases spanning the gap. The CDR3 is 16 residues long. Germline CDR1 PRHDT, CDR2 FYEKMQ (reference sequence). The CDR3 is CASSFVSGSNTGELFF. The CDR3 coding sequence is TGTGCCAGCAGCTTTGTATCAGGTTCTAACACCGGGGAGCTGTTTTTT.

The chain has TRBV7-9 and TRBJ1-1, with 9 bases lining up with TRBD1. Germline CDR1 reads SEHNR; CDR2 reads FQNEAQ (reference sequence). This CDR3 has 16 amino acids. Trimming cost V 5 bases and J 4 bases; bases outside gene matches: 11. The CDR3 bases are TGTGCCAGCAGCCCAGTGGGGGGACAGGGAGGCACTGAAGCTTTCTTT. Its protein is CASSPVGGQGGTEAFF. Looking up the rest from reference TRBV7-9 and TRBJ1-1 gives the full variable domain: DTGVSQNPRHKITKRGQNVTFRCDPISEHNRLYWYRQTLGQGPEFLTYFQNEAQLEKSRLLSDRFSAERPKGSFSTLEIQRTEQGDSAMYLCASSPVGGQGGTEAFFGQGTRLTVV.

The genes are TRBV12-3 or TRBV12-4 and TRBJ2-3; weak D call: TRBD1 (5 bases). The V end was cut by 7 bases, the J end by 2 bases, with 7 bases between. CDR3 length: 12 amino acids. The CDR3 spells CASKGITDTQYF. The CDR3 DNA reads TGTGCCAGCAAGGGGATCACAGATACGCAGTATTTT.

V and J are TRBV7-9 and TRBJ2-5; D not certain. The germline gives CDR1 SEHNR, CDR2 FQNEAQ (reference sequence). Trimming cost V 5 bases and J 7 bases, with 17 bases left between them. This CDR3 is built from 14 residues. The CDR3 bases are TGTGCCAGCAGCCAGCCCGGCGTCGCAGGGACCCAGTACTTC. Protein product: CASSQPGVAGTQYF.

The CDR3 here is CATSDFPGDKQFF. The CDR3 nucleotides are TGTGCCACCAGTGATTTTCCAGGGGACAAGCAGTTCTTC. The chain carries TRBV24-1 and TRBJ2-1, with D tentatively TRBD1 (6 bases). Germline CDR1 and CDR2: KGHDR and SFDVKD. Trimming shortened V by 1 base and J by 11 bases, and 11 bases separated the two germline ends. The CDR3 runs to 13 residues.

The rearrangement uses TRBV6-2 or TRBV6-3 and TRBJ2-7; 10 bases line up with TRBD1. Germline loops: CDR1 MNHEY, CDR2 SVGEGT. The CDR3 covers 15 residues. V was pared by 0 bases and J by 6 bases, with 5 bases of the junction left unmatched. CDR3 nucleotide sequence: TGTGCCAGCAGTTACTCTGGGACAGGGGTTGTCGAGCAGTACTTC. This sequence encodes CASSYSGTGVVEQYF.

The chain has TRBV5-1 and TRBJ1-2; 10 bases agree with TRBD1. CDR1 is SGHRS, CDR2 YFSETQ, per germline. The CDR3 has 13 amino acids. The J segment lost 8 bases and the V segment lost 4 bases, leaving 5 bases of the junction unmatched. The chain's CDR3 is CASSLGQGKGYTF. The CDR3 bases are TGCGCCAGCAGCCTGGGACAGGGGAAGGGCTACACCTTC.

This chain's CDR3 is CASSRPSGWRGGGADTQYF. CDR3 nucleotides: TGTGCCAGCAGCCGACCGTCCGGGTGGCGGGGGGGTGGTGCAGATACGCAGTATTTT. The chain is built from TRBV5-4 and TRBJ2-3; 9 positions agree with TRBD2. With 4 bases clipped from V and 4 bases from J, the junction kept 19 bases outside the gene matches. CDR1 and CDR2 from the germline V gene are SGHNT and YYREEE (reference sequence). This CDR3 has 19 amino acids.

The chain links TRBV7-9 to TRBJ2-5; the D gene is possibly TRBD1 (6 bases). Trimming pared 5 bases from V and 2 bases from J, leaving 12 bases between. CDR1 and CDR2 (germline): SEHNR, FQNEAQ (reference sequence). The CDR3 extends over 14 amino acids. For the CDR3, the DNA is TGTGCCAGCAGCACTAAACAGGGACAAGAGACCCAGTACTTC. It codes for CASSTKQGQETQYF.

The chain couples TRBV5-6 to TRBJ2-5, with 7 bases matching TRBD1. Germline loops: CDR1 SGHDT, CDR2 YYEEEE. The CDR3 spans 13 residues. The J segment lost 5 bases and the V segment lost 4 bases, leaving 5 bases of the junction unmatched. CDR3 in amino acids: CASSAGTAETQYF. The CDR3 nucleotides are TGTGCCAGCAGCGCCGGGACAGCGGAGACCCAGTACTTC.

This clone was seen only once. The rearrangement joins TRBV16 to TRBJ2-7; TRBD1 agrees at 8 bases. The CDR3 loop spans 14 amino acids. CDR1 KGHSY and CDR2 FQNENV come from the germline V gene. V trimming: 4 bases; J trimming: 3 bases; junction bases outside the gene matches: 5. CDR3 DNA: TGTGCCAGCAGCCGGTCGACAGGGGTCTACGAGCAGTACTTC. Protein product: CASSRSTGVYEQYF. The full variable domain, rest sourced from reference TRBV16 and TRBJ2-7, is GEEVAQTPKHLVRGEGQKAKLYCAPIKGHSYVFWYQQVLKNEFKFLISFQNENVFDETGMPKERFSAKCLPNSPCSLEIQATKLEDSAVYFCASSRSTGVYEQYFGPGTRLTVT.

The chain employs TRBV19 and TRBJ2-5; D is perhaps TRBD1 (5 bases). The V and J ends lost 3 bases and 4 bases respectively, with 12 bases between them. The V gene's germline CDR1 is LNHDA and CDR2 SQIVND (reference sequence). The CDR3 contains 14 residues. CDR3 bases: TGTGCCAGTAGTATTCAGGGTGGGCGAGAGACCCAGTACTTC. This sequence encodes CASSIQGGRETQYF.

The chain joins TRBV5-1 to TRBJ1-2; 8 bases line up with TRBD1. The CDR3 is 15 residues long. The V segment lost 4 bases and the J segment 2 bases; nucleotides outside the gene matches: 7. CDR1 is SGHRS and CDR2 is YFSETQ in the germline V gene. CDR3 coding DNA: TGCGCCAGCAGCACATCGGGACAGGCAAACTATGGCTACACCTTC. Translated: CASSTSGQANYGYTF.

This clone has only a few counts. This chain connects TRBV6-2 or TRBV6-3 to TRBJ2-1; D gene unclear. CDR3 length: 15 amino acids. V was shortened by 2 bases and J by 2 bases, with 10 bases between the two germline ends. Germline CDR1 is MNHEY and CDR2 is SVGEGT. CDR3 bases: TGTGCCAGCAGTTACCGGTCGGTTACCTACAATGAGCAGTTCTTC. Its protein product is CASSYRSVTYNEQFF.

This rearrangement joins TRBV18 to TRBJ2-5; D possibly corresponds to TRBD1 (5 bases). This CDR3 contains 13 residues. Between the trimmed V and J ends, which lost 0 bases and 7 bases, there was a span of 9 bases. Germline CDR1 is KGHSH and CDR2 is LQKENI. This chain's CDR3 is CASSPPETGTQYF. As DNA, the CDR3 is TGTGCCAGCTCACCACCGGAAACAGGGACCCAGTACTTC.

The J gene is TRBJ2-2, the V gene TRBV7-2; 7 bases line up with TRBD1. This CDR3 has 16 residues. CDR1 SGHTA and CDR2 FQGNSA come from the germline V gene. J was trimmed by 0 bases and V by 4 bases; bases with no gene match: 5. In nucleotides, the CDR3 is TGTGCCAGCAGCTCCTCTGGACAGGCGAACACCGGGGAGCTGTTTTTT. It yields the protein CASSSSGQANTGELFF.

This chain links TRBV7-2 with TRBJ2-1, with 9 bases matching TRBD2. CDR3 length: 15 amino acids. With V trimmed by 5 bases and J by 9 bases, 11 bases remained unmatched. CDR1 is SGHTA, CDR2 FQGNSA, per germline. DNA of the CDR3: TGTGCCAGCAGCCAGCGGGGCGGGGGGGCCCGTGAGCAGTTCTTC. Protein sequence: CASSQRGGGAREQFF.

This chain links TRBV5-4 with TRBJ2-5; 8 bases fit TRBD1. CDR1 and CDR2 (germline): SGHNT, YYREEE (reference sequence). Unmatched junction bases numbered 4, after V lost 4 bases and J lost 2 bases. The CDR3 is 14 amino acids. CDR3 in amino acids: CASSQGAGQETQYF. The CDR3 bases are TGTGCCAGCAGCCAGGGGGCAGGACAAGAGACCCAGTACTTC.

This chain links TRBV6-6 with TRBJ1-1; 8 bases agree with TRBD1. V was clipped by 3 bases and J by 1 base; unmatched bases: 4. The germline V gene encodes CDR1 MNHNY and CDR2 SVGAGI (reference sequence). The CDR3 is made up of 15 amino acids. The CDR3 loop is CASSYQGAPNTEAFF. The DNA for the CDR3 is TGTGCCAGCAGTTATCAGGGGGCTCCGAACACTGAAGCTTTCTTT.

The chain combines TRBV5-1 with TRBJ2-1; D remains unclear. The germline CDR1 and CDR2 sequences are SGHRS and YFSETQ. This CDR3 is built from 13 residues. V was clipped by 1 base and J by 10 bases, with 12 bases between them. The CDR3 is CASSLSLTSEQFF. The CDR3 DNA follows: TGCGCCAGCAGCTTGTCGCTGACTTCCGAGCAGTTCTTC.